The TCR beta chain under discussion was sequenced for a study of CXCR3-negative and CXCR3-positive naive CD8 T cells. Study-level points and caveats: Naive cells that were CXCR3-positive had more hydrophobic TRB CDR3s (compared with CXCR3-negative naive cells).

Via 5' RACE with UMI labels, TRB cDNA libraries were prepared. TCRdb re-called the 5' RACE reads; one entry per CDR3 protein, DNA not given. This sample's table has over 70,000 distinct CDR3 sequences. Note on this clonotype: As yet, its antigen is unknown.

This CDR3 region has 14 residues. Germline lookup yields CDR1 SEHNR and CDR2 FQNEAQ (reference sequence). The clonotype comes from a human donor in good health. Some clones in this sample may be carry-over from other donors' samples. V usage is TRBV7-9 and J usage is TRBJ2-7; TCRdb's assignment of TRBD1 cannot be checked, as there is no DNA. Sequenced input: naive CXCR3+ CD8+ T cells from blood. Described subset: CD45RO-CCR7+CD27+CD95- naive CD8+ T cells expressing CXCR3 (TNR3+). CDR3 residues: CASSWLGGQDEQYF.